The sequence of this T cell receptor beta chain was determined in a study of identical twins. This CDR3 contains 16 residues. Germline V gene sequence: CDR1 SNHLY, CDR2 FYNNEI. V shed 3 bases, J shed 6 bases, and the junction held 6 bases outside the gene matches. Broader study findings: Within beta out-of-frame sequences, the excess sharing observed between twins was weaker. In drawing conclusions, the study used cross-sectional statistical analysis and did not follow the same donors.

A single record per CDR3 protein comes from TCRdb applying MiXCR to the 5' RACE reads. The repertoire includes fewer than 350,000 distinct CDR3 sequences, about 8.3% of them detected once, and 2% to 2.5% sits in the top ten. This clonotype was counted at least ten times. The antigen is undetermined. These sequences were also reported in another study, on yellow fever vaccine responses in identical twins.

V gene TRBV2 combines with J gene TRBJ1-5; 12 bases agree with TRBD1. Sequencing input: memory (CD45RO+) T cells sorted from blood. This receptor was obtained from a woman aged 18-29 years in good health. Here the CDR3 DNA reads TGTGCCAGCAGTGAGGGGGGACAGGGGGCCGGTCAGCCCCAGCATTTT. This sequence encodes CASSEGGQGAGQPQHF.